This TCR beta chain was found in a study of T cells in Graves' hyperthyroidism and ophthalmopathy. Trimming at V came to 0 bases and at J to 4 bases, leaving 3 bases not matched to a gene. CDR1 and CDR2 from the germline V gene are LGHDT and YNNKEL (reference sequence). This CDR3 spans 15 amino acids. In its sample, this clonotype was seen a few times. The antigen remains unidentified. Disease duration under 2 months; hyperthyroidism patients were aged 18 to 65. Not enrolled were patients with uncontrolled infection, other autoimmune disease, pregnancy or lactation. Sampled blood dates from first hyperthyroidism diagnosis, and it precedes any ophthalmopathy symptoms. Amplified TCR beta CDR3 regions came from RNA transcripts. HTBI primers were used for first-round RT-PCR of the TCR CDR3. Via MiXCR, TCRdb re-called the multiplex PCR reads, giving one row per CDR3 protein. This repertoire shows more than 550,000 distinct CDR3 sequences, roughly 20% found once; its top ten account for over 15%.

Study conclusions and caveats: Most clonotypes that expanded in the thyroid above 0.001 also showed up in blood.

Input material: blood. This chain links TRBV3-1 with TRBJ2-1, with TRBD2 matching over 7 bases. The receptor comes from a woman aged 50 to 60 with Graves' hyperthyroidism that later progressed to Graves' ophthalmopathy. CDR3 coding DNA: TGTGCCAGCAGCCAAGAGCTAGCGGCTTACAATGAGCAGTTCTTC. As protein: CASSQELAAYNEQFF.